The 5 T cell receptor beta chains reported below all come from one sample, sequenced in a study of technical replicates of blood from a few donors. The table came from immunoSEQ multiplex PCR; TCRdb's copy has only in-frame clones and leaves some out. The table lists tens of thousands of clones, around 90% of them singletons. Sequenced sample: T cells isolated from PBMCs. Receptors originate from a human donor in good health.

The chain uses TRBV6-4 and TRBJ2-3, with 10 bases that match TRBD2. This CDR3 is 15 amino acids long. Germline V gene sequence: CDR1 MRHNA, CDR2 SNTAGT. Trimming took 8 bases from V and 0 from J; bases not matched to a gene: 5. CDR3 amino acids: CASSKTSGSTDTQYF. The CDR3 DNA reads as TGTGCCAGCTCAAAGACTAGCGGGAGCACAGATACGCAGTATTTT.

This clone came up a few times. The genes are TRBV6-6 and TRBJ1-2; 8 bases are shared with TRBD1. The CDR3 contains 14 residues. The ends lost 6 bases at V and 2 bases at J; junction bases unmatched: 5. Looked up from germline, CDR1 is MNHNY and CDR2 is SVGAGI (reference sequence). CDR3 loop: CASSRTGRNYGYTF. The CDR3 DNA is TGTGCCAGCAGCCGGACAGGGAGAAACTATGGCTACACCTTC.

This clone was recorded only once. The genes are TRBV14 and TRBJ2-7, with D tentatively TRBD1 (5 bases). Germline V gene lookup returns CDR1 SGHDN and CDR2 FVKESK. The V end was cut by 6 bases, the J end by 0 bases, with 18 bases between. The CDR3 contains 16 residues. CDR3 DNA: TGTGCCAGCAGTGCCCCTGCCGGACACAGCTCCTACGAGCAGTACTTC. Its translation is CASSAPAGHSSYEQYF.

This chain uses TRBV4-1 with TRBJ1-1; 9 bases agree with TRBD1. There are 15 residues in the CDR3. The V gene's germline CDR1 is MGHRA and CDR2 YSYEKL. V trimming: 6 bases; J trimming: 3 bases; junction bases outside the gene matches: 8. The CDR3, as DNA: TGCGCCAGCAGTGGTTTCGGGACAGGGTACACTGAAGCTTTCTTT. Its translation: CASSGFGTGYTEAFF.

The genes are TRBV10-1 and TRBJ2-1; 8 positions match TRBD2. V lost 8 bases to trimming and J lost 6 bases; unmatched junction nucleotides: 15. The germline V gene encodes CDR1 WNHNN and CDR2 SYGVQD (reference sequence). The CDR3 length is 16 residues. This chain's CDR3 is CASDYFQAGVCNEQFF. The DNA for the CDR3 is TGCGCCAGCGATTACTTCCAAGCGGGAGTCTGCAATGAGCAGTTCTTC.